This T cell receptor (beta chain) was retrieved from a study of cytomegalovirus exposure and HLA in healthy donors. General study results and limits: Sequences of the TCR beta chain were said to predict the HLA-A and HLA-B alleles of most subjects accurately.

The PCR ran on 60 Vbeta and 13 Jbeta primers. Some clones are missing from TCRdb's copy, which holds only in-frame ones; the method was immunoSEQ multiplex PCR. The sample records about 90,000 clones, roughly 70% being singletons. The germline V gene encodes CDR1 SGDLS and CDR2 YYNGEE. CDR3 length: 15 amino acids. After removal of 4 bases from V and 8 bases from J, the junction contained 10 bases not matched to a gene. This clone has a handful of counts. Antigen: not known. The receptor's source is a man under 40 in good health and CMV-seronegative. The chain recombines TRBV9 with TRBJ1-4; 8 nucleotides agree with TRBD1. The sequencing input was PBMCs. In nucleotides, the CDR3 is TGTGCCAGCAGCTCAAGGACAGGGCAAGGCGAAAAACTGTTTTTT. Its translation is CASSSRTGQGEKLFF.